The rows below give T cell receptor beta chains drawn from one sample of a study of a mutant IDH1 vaccine in newly diagnosed glioma. No antigen is known for these receptors. Clones were read by immunoSEQ multiplex PCR, and TCRdb kept only the in-frame ones, dropping some. This table holds roughly 43,000 clones, approximately 84% found once. This material consisted of PBMCs, taken from a glioma patient whose treatment included an IDH1 peptide vaccine. The origin of the receptors is a young woman with glioma. Some clones in this sample may be carry-over from other donors' samples. The CDR3 runs from the conserved cysteine through the conserved F or W. The D gene is left open where the match is weak. Not all rows give a size; the values are once, few, many and, for expanded clones, a class.

>TRBD1|TRBV29-1|TRBJ1-3|NA
TGCAGCGTGTGGGACAGGGGAAACACCATATATTTT
CSVWDRGNTIYF
>TRBD1|TRBV6-5|TRBJ1-5|NA
TGTGCCAGCAGTTCCTACCCGACAGGGCCTCAGCCCCAGCATTTT
CASSSYPTGPQPQHF
>NA|TRBV5-1|TRBJ2-3|NA
TGCGCCAGCAGCTTGGTAATCCAGGGTTTAAGTACGCAGTATTTT
CASSLVIQGLSTQYF
>TRBD1|TRBV30|TRBJ1-5|few
TGTGCCTGGAGTGAGACAGGGCATCAGCCCCAGCATTTT
CAWSETGHQPQHF
>TRBD1|TRBV11-2|TRBJ2-1|once
TGTGCCAGCAGCTACGGGACCGGGACAGGGGGCTTAAATGAGCAGTTCTTC
CASSYGTGTGGLNEQFF
>NA|TRBV19|TRBJ2-1|NA
TGTGCCAGTAGTCGGAGGGTAAACTACAATGAGCAGTTCTTC
CASSRRVNYNEQFF
>NA|TRBV11-1|TRBJ1-1|NA
TGTGCCAGCAGCTTAAGCATCATGAACACTGAAGCTTTCTTT
CASSLSIMNTEAFF
>NA|TRBV7-9|TRBJ2-5|NA
TGTGCCAGCAGCTCCCCGGGACCCCATAGGACCCAGTACTTC
CASSSPGPHRTQYF
>TRBD1|TRBV12-5|TRBJ1-3|NA
TGTGCTAGTGGCTTCATGACAGGGAGTTTTAATGGAAACACCATATATTTT
CASGFMTGSFNGNTIYF
>TRBD1|TRBV6-5|TRBJ1-2|NA
TGTGCCAGCAGTTACCCGGGACAGGGGTTCTATGGCTACACCTTC
CASSYPGQGFYGYTF
>NA|TRBV6-5|TRBJ2-7|NA
TGTGCCAGCAGCAACTATTACGAGCAGTACTTC
CASSNYYEQYF
>NA|TRBV6-6|TRBJ1-2|NA
TGTGCCAGCAGTTACTTACCCGACCCTCGGGACGGCTACACCTTC
CASSYLPDPRDGYTF
>NA|TRBV6-5|TRBJ2-1|NA
TGTGCCAGCAGTTACCAAGGACTTTCGTACAATGAGCAGTTCTTC
CASSYQGLSYNEQFF
>NA|TRBV7-3|TRBJ2-2|NA
TGTGCCAGCTCAAGCAGTAGCACCGGGGAGCTGTTTTTT
CASSSSSTGELFF
>NA|TRBV4-1|TRBJ2-3|NA
TGCGCCAGCAGCCAAATTTCACTCAGCACAGATACGCAGTATTTT
CASSQISLSTDTQYF
>NA|TRBV4-1|TRBJ2-7|NA
TGCGCCAGCAGCCAAGGAGGACTCGAGCAGTACTTC
CASSQGGLEQYF
>NA|TRBV4-1|TRBJ1-2|NA
TGCGCCAGCAGCCAAGCCTTGAGGGGGTACTATGGCTACACCTTC
CASSQALRGYYGYTF
>NA|TRBV4-3|TRBJ1-4|once
TGCGCCAGCAGCCAAGCCCGAGGCGTTGTGGGTGAAAAACTGTTTTTT
CASSQARGVVGEKLFF
>NA|TRBV5-1|TRBJ2-7|NA
TGCGCCAGCAGCTTTAACAGTGGGAGCGAGCAGTACTTC
CASSFNSGSEQYF
>NA|TRBV4-3|TRBJ1-1|once
TGCGCCAGCAGCCAAGTCAGGGGACTTGAAGCTTTCTTT
CASSQVRGLEAFF
>TRBD2|TRBV4-1|TRBJ2-7|NA
TGCGCCAGCAGCCACCCTCCCGGGACTAGCGGGAGGAGGTCCTACGAGCAGTACTTC
CASSHPPGTSGRRSYEQYF
>NA|TRBV5-1|TRBJ2-5|NA
TGCGCCACCGGCCCCGAGGGGCGGTACCAAGAGACCCAGTACTTC
CATGPEGRYQETQYF
>NA|TRBV25-1|TRBJ2-1|NA
TGTGCCAGCAGTGAGATCCGGACAGACAATGAGCAGTTCTTC
CASSEIRTDNEQFF
>TRBD2|TRBV25-1|TRBJ2-1|once
TGTGCCAGCAGTGAGGCGGGAGAGGGCTACAATGAGCAGTTCTTC
CASSEAGEGYNEQFF
>NA|TRBV7-9|TRBJ2-3|NA
TGTGCCAGCAGCTTAGGCAGAAACACAGATACGCAGTATTTT
CASSLGRNTDTQYF
>TRBD1|TRBV6-6|TRBJ1-5|NA
TGTGCCAGCAGTCGGGACAGCCCCAATCAGCCCCAGCATTTT
CASSRDSPNQPQHF
>NA|TRBV7-7|TRBJ2-1|NA
TGTGCCAGCAGCAAAACGCGGAATGAGCAGTTCTTC
CASSKTRNEQFF